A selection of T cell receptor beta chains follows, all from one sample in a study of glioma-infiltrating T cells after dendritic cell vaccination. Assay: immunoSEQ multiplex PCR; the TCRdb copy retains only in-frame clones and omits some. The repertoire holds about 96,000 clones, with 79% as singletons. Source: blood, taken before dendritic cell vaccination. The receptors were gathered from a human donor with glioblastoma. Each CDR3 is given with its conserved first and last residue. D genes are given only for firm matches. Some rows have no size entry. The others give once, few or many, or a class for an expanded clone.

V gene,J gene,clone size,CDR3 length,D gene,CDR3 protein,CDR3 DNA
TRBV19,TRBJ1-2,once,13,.,CASSSQGEYGYTF,TGTGCCAGTAGTTCACAGGGAGAGTATGGCTACACCTTC
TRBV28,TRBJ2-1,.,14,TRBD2,CARSTSGNPNEQFF,TGTGCCAGGTCGACTAGCGGGAACCCCAATGAGCAGTTCTTC
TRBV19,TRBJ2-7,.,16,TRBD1,CASRRTGQGSFYEQYF,TGTGCCAGTAGAAGAACGGGACAGGGTTCTTTCTACGAGCAGTACTTC
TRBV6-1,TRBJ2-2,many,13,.,CASSADSTGELFF,TGTGCCAGCAGCGCCGACTCCACCGGGGAGCTGTTTTTT
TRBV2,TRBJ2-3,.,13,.,CAAGRESRDTQYF,TGTGCCGCGGGTCGGGAATCGAGGGATACGCAGTATTTT
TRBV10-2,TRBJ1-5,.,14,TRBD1,CASSGSTGGQPQHF,TGCGCCAGCAGTGGATCGACAGGGGGTCAGCCCCAGCATTTT
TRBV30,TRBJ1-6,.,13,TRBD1,CAWRGQGQSPLHF,TGTGCCTGGAGAGGACAGGGCCAATCACCCCTCCACTTT
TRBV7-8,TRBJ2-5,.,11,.,CASSFGETQYF,TGTGCCAGCAGCTTCGGTGAGACCCAGTACTTC
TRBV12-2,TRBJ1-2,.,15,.,CASRLEAGQGNGYTF,TGTGCAAGTCGCTTAGAGGCGGGACAGGGAAATGGCTACACCTTC
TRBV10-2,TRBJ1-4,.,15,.,CASSLLPATNEKLFF,TGCGCCAGCAGTCTCCTTCCAGCAACTAATGAAAAACTGTTTTTT
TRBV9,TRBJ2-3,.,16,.,CASSVGPSASTDTQYF,TGTGCCAGCAGCGTAGGTCCTAGCGCGAGCACAGATACGCAGTATTTT
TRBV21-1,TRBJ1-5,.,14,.,CASSKWVGGQPQHF,TGTGCCAGCAGCAAATGGGTCGGAGGTCAGCCCCAGCATTTT
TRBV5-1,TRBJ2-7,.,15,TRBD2,CASRSGTSATYEQYF,TGCGCCAGCAGGTCCGGAACTAGCGCTACCTACGAGCAGTACTTC
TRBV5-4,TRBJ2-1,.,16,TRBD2,CASSPGLADPYNEQFF,TGTGCCAGCAGCCCGGGACTAGCGGATCCCTACAATGAGCAGTTCTTC
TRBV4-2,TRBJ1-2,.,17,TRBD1,CASSQLTLDRGRRGYTF,TGTGCCAGCAGCCAATTAACTTTAGACAGGGGCAGACGTGGCTACACCTTC
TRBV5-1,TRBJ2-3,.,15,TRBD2,CASSTPGLALDTQYF,TGCGCCAGCAGCACGCCAGGACTAGCATTGGATACGCAGTATTTT
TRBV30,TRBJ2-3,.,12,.,CAWRGSGDTQYF,TGTGCCTGGAGGGGGTCGGGGGATACGCAGTATTTT
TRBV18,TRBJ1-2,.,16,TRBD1,CASSPLSGTGIDGYTF,TGTGCCAGCTCACCCCTTTCGGGGACAGGGATAGATGGCTACACCTTC
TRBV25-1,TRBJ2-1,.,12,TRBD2,CASSGGLAGQFF,TGTGCCAGCAGTGGCGGACTAGCTGGACAGTTCTTC
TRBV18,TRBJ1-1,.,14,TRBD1,CASSLDRGPTEAFF,TGTGCCAGCTCACTAGACAGGGGACCCACTGAAGCTTTCTTT
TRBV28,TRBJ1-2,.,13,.,CASSTPQTGGYTF,TGTGCCAGCAGTACCCCACAGACAGGTGGCTACACCTTC
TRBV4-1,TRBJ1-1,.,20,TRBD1,CASSQYAGYEQGPLNTEAFF,TGCGCCAGCAGCCAGTACGCCGGTTACGAACAGGGGCCCTTGAACACTGAAGCTTTCTTT
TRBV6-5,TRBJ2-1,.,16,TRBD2,CASSYSTGGSYNEQFF,TGTGCCAGCAGTTACTCGACGGGGGGCTCCTACAATGAGCAGTTCTTC